A single sample is the source of the 6 T cell receptor beta chains below, sequenced in a study of T cell responses to AZD1222 COVID-19 vaccine. Produced via immunoSEQ multiplex PCR; TCRdb's table is partial and in-frame only. The repertoire has roughly 30,000 clones, roughly 78% of them found once; the top ten carry approximately 5%. The sequencing used peripheral blood, collected on day 0 of AZD1222 vaccination. These receptors all stem from an adult in good health.

This chain joins TRBV6-5 and TRBJ1-5, with a tentative D call TRBD1 (6 bases). This CDR3 has 13 amino acids. CDR1 is MNHEY and CDR2 is SVGAGI in the germline V gene. Trimming took off 5 bases at V and 2 bases at J, with 7 bases between the two ends. The CDR3 nucleotides are TGTGCCAGCAGTCGACAGGGCAATCAGCCCCAGCATTTT. Its translation is CASSRQGNQPQHF.

In its sample, this clone ranks as medium-sized. The V gene is TRBV18, the J gene TRBJ2-1, with D possibly matching TRBD1 (5 bases). The V end lost 5 bases, the J end lost 0 bases, and 11 bases lay between the germline ends. The germline V gene encodes CDR1 KGHSH and CDR2 LQKENI. The CDR3 extends over 15 amino acids. As DNA, the CDR3 is TGTGCCAGCTCATTAACAGGCAGCTCCTACAATGAGCAGTTCTTC. This sequence encodes CASSLTGSSYNEQFF.

The V call is TRBV19, the J call TRBJ2-7; tentative D call: TRBD2 (5 bases). CDR1 LNHDA and CDR2 SQIVND come from the germline V gene (reference sequence). Trimming removed 9 bases at V and 7 bases at J, with 22 bases between. The CDR3 extends over 14 amino acids. For the CDR3, the DNA is TGTGCCAGCTCACGAGGACGATCGACGGGGGAGCAGTACTTC. It codes for CASSRGRSTGEQYF.

V usage is TRBV21-1 and J usage is TRBJ2-2; the D call TRBD2 from the table was never checked on the DNA. TRBV21-1 is a known pseudogene. This CDR3 contains 14 residues. The CDR3 DNA is TGTGCCAGCAGCACCAGCGGGAACACCGGGGAGCTGTTTTTT. This sequence encodes CASSTSGNTGELFF.

The V call is TRBV6-1, the J call TRBJ1-5; TRBD1 aligns across 7 bases. V lost 4 bases, J lost 0 bases, and 6 bases stayed unmatched. Germline loops: CDR1 MNHNS, CDR2 SASEGT. The CDR3 spans 16 residues. CDR3 DNA: TGTGCCAGCAGTGTAGGGACAGTAGCTAGCAATCAGCCCCAGCATTTT. It yields the protein CASSVGTVASNQPQHF.

This clone occurred a few times. A junction boundary mismatches the germline segment, possibly from a read error. The chain uses TRBV12-3 or TRBV12-4 and TRBJ2-1; 12 positions agree with TRBD1. The CDR3 is 13 residues long. CDR3 region: CASNSLGQGARVF. CDR3 in DNA: TGTGCCAGCAATTCCCTGGGACAGGGGGCGCGGGTCTTC.